This passage covers 30 T cell receptor beta chains from one sample sequenced in a study of human thymus T cells. TCRdb keeps only in-frame clones here, not all; method: immunoSEQ multiplex PCR. The repertoire consists of around 120,000 clones, with 90% to 95% occurring once and the leading ten covering around 0.025%. Thymus specimens were resections from corrective heart surgery. The sample was thymus tissue. Every receptor here comes from a boy under two years old with a congenital heart defect but otherwise immunologically healthy.

This chain connects TRBV11-2 to TRBJ1-1, with TRBD1 as a possible D gene (5 bases). The CDR3 covers 17 residues. Trimming stripped 5 bases from V and 0 bases from J, with 19 bases between. Germline V CDR1 and CDR2: SGHAT, FQNNGV. CDR3 in amino acids: CASSQGGTGSMNTEAFF. The DNA for the CDR3 is TGTGCCAGCAGCCAAGGTGGGACGGGGTCCATGAACACTGAAGCTTTCTTT.

The table lists this clone with a count of one. The genes are TRBV15 and TRBJ2-5; TRBD2 matches 11 bases. Looked up from germline, CDR1 is LNHNV and CDR2 is YYDKDF (reference sequence). V lost 7 bases to trimming and J lost 2 bases; unmatched junction nucleotides: 9. This CDR3 region has 16 residues. CDR3 coding DNA: TGTGCCACCACCGCTGGGGCTAGCGGGGGGCAAGAGACCCAGTACTTC. Translating gives CATTAGASGGQETQYF.

This chain uses TRBV6-1 with TRBJ2-5, with TRBD2 identical over 7 bases. The CDR3 is 13 residues long. Germline-derived CDR1 and CDR2 are MNHNS and SASEGT. With V trimmed by 2 bases and J by 4 bases, 1 base remained unmatched. The CDR3 is CASSEWEGETQYF. The CDR3 DNA reads TGTGCCAGCAGTGAATGGGAGGGAGAGACCCAGTACTTC.

V gene TRBV10-3 combines with J gene TRBJ1-2; no reliable D call. CDR3 length: 12 amino acids. V was shortened by 7 bases and J by 6 bases, with 12 bases between the two germline ends. CDR1 and CDR2 from the germline V gene are ENHRY and SYGVKD. The CDR3 sequence: CAIKRDPNGYTF. The CDR3 DNA follows: TGTGCCATCAAAAGGGATCCTAATGGCTACACCTTC.

J is TRBJ1-2 and V is TRBV6-6; D gene unclear. V was pared by 0 bases and J by 0 bases, with 8 bases between. The CDR3 has 15 amino acids. CDR1 and CDR2 (germline): MNHNY, SVGAGI (reference sequence). The CDR3 loop reads CASSYSGTTNYGYTF. The CDR3 region has the DNA TGTGCCAGCAGTTACTCGGGAACCACTAACTATGGCTACACCTTC.

V usage is TRBV9 and J usage is TRBJ1-3; D is ambiguous. Germline V gene data show CDR1 as SGDLS and CDR2 as YYNGEE. There are 13 residues in the CDR3. The V end lost 2 bases, the J end lost 4 bases, and 7 bases lay between the germline ends. The CDR3 bases are TGTGCCAGCAGCGTCTTCTCCGGAAACACCATATATTTT. Its translation is CASSVFSGNTIYF.

This chain joins TRBV6-5 and TRBJ2-7; perhaps TRBD1 as D (5 bases). V lost 5 bases to trimming and J lost 4 bases, with 9 bases between them. This CDR3 region has 12 residues. CDR1 MNHEY and CDR2 SVGAGI come from the germline V gene. CDR3 DNA sequence: TGTGCCAGCAGTGGCAAGGGGTACGAGCAGTACTTC. It is translated as CASSGKGYEQYF.

The chain combines TRBV27 with TRBJ2-7; TRBD2 matches 7 bases. The CDR3 length is 14 residues. The V and J ends lost 2 bases and 0 bases, in that order; junction bases with no gene match: 1. CDR1 MNHEY and CDR2 SMNVEV come from the germline V gene (reference sequence). The DNA of the CDR3 is TGTGCCAGCAGTTTAACGGGGGGCTCCTACGAGCAGTACTTC. Residues: CASSLTGGSYEQYF.

The chain combines TRBV30 with TRBJ1-3, with 7 bases lining up with TRBD1. The germline V gene encodes CDR1 GTSNPN and CDR2 SVGIG (reference sequence). V shed 1 base, J shed 5 bases, and the junction held 23 bases outside the gene matches. The CDR3 sequence is 20 residues long. The CDR3 nucleotides are TGTGCCTGGAGTGGGGTTCGGGGACAGCCTTATCCTCTTGAGCGAAACACCATATATTTT. Protein product: CAWSGVRGQPYPLERNTIYF. The full variable domain, rest sourced from reference TRBV30 and TRBJ1-3, is SQTIHQWPATLVQPVGSPLSLECTVEGTSNPNLYWYRQAAGRGLQLLFYSVGIGQISSEVPQNLSASRPQDRQFILSSKKLLLSDSGFYLCAWSGVRGQPYPLERNTIYFGEGSWLTVV.

The chain has TRBV7-9 and TRBJ1-3; possibly TRBD1 for D (6 bases). Trimming stripped 2 bases from V and 0 bases from J, with 14 bases between. Germline V gene sequence: CDR1 SEHNR, CDR2 FQNEAQ (reference sequence). CDR3 length: 17 residues. CDR3 coding DNA: TGTGCCAGCAGCTTACGAAAGGACAGCAACTCTGGAAACACCATATATTTT. Protein: CASSLRKDSNSGNTIYF.

This chain uses TRBV6-1 with TRBJ2-7, with D perhaps TRBD1 (6 bases). Trimming left V 6 bases short and J 4 bases short, with 19 bases between. CDR3 length equals 15 residues. Germline CDR1 reads MNHNS; CDR2 reads SASEGT. CDR3 in amino acids: CASRGWTEERYEQYF. CDR3 coding DNA: TGTGCCAGCAGGGGTTGGACAGAGGAACGTTACGAGCAGTACTTC.

The rearrangement joins TRBV5-4 to TRBJ2-7; D unclear. Germline V CDR1 and CDR2: SGHNT, YYREEE (reference sequence). CDR3 size: 14 residues. V lost 0 bases and J lost 1, with 8 bases in between. CDR3: CASSLGWESYEQYF. CDR3 nucleotide sequence: TGTGCCAGCAGCTTGGGTTGGGAATCCTACGAGCAGTACTTC.

This clone was observed a single time. The gene calls are TRBV4-3 and TRBJ1-2, with D tentatively TRBD1 (5 bases). The CDR3 is 14 residues long. CDR1 and CDR2 (germline): LGHNA, YSLEER. The ends were cut back, 2 bases at V and 4 bases at J, with 11 bases in the middle. The CDR3: CASSQWDAGYGYTF. DNA of the CDR3: TGCGCCAGCAGCCAATGGGACGCCGGCTATGGCTACACCTTC.

Of note for this clone: The germline gene is not matched at one end of the junction; a read error may be the cause. The V call is TRBV5-6, the J call TRBJ2-7; D unresolved. CDR1 SGHDT and CDR2 YYEEEE come from the germline V gene. This CDR3 has 10 amino acids. This chain's CDR3 is CASSSGGHPF. CDR3 nucleotides: TGTGCCAGCAGCTCCGGCGGTCACCCCTTC.

The CDR3 loop is CASNVFGTGYDGYTF. CDR3 sequence (DNA): TGTGCCAGCAACGTATTCGGGACAGGGTATGATGGCTACACCTTC. This chain links TRBV5-5 with TRBJ1-2; 9 bases are shared with TRBD1. Germline V gives CDR1 SGHKS, CDR2 YYEKEE (reference sequence). The trim removed 6 bases at V and 6 bases at J, leaving 12 bases unmatched. The CDR3 is 15 amino acids.

This chain links TRBV25-1 with TRBJ2-1, with 8 bases fitting TRBD2. V lost 6 bases and J lost 5; bases outside the gene matches: 15. CDR3 length: 17 amino acids. Germline V lookup: CDR1 MGHDK, CDR2 SYGVNS. The CDR3: CASSPTLAGGKHNEQFF. As DNA, the CDR3 is TGTGCCAGCAGCCCAACCCTGGCGGGGGGCAAACACAATGAGCAGTTCTTC.

Here the CDR3 reads CARARERNTEAFF. CDR3 DNA: TGTGCCAGGGCTAGGGAGCGGAATACTGAAGCTTTCTTT. This rearrangement joins TRBV2 to TRBJ1-1, with D hard to call. Germline CDR1 is SNHLY and CDR2 is FYNNEI. The CDR3 is made up of 13 amino acids. Between the trimmed V and J ends, which lost 9 bases and 5 bases, there was a span of 16 bases.

V gene TRBV5-6 combines with J gene TRBJ2-3; D is unresolved. V shed 0 bases and J shed 4 bases, with 0 bases lying between them. The CDR3 covers 11 residues. From germline, CDR1 is SGHDT and CDR2 YYEEEE. CDR3 loop: CASSLADTQYF. The CDR3 region has the DNA TGTGCCAGCAGCTTGGCAGATACGCAGTATTTT.

The chain links TRBV7-2 to TRBJ2-7; D perhaps matches TRBD2 (6 bases). The germline V gene encodes CDR1 SGHTA and CDR2 FQGNSA. This CDR3 contains 16 residues. Trimming left V 5 bases short and J 3 bases short, with 20 bases between. CDR3 amino acids: CASSLRPGLVIYEQYF. CDR3 nucleotides: TGTGCCAGCAGCCTCCGTCCGGGACTTGTAATCTACGAGCAGTACTTC. The full variable domain, rest sourced from reference TRBV7-2 and TRBJ2-7, is GAGVSQSPSNKVTEKGKDVELRCDPISGHTALYWYRQSLGQGLEFLIYFQGNSAPDKSGLPSDRFSAERTGGSVSTLTIQRTQQEDSAVYLCASSLRPGLVIYEQYFGPGTRLTVT.

The chain links TRBV28 to TRBJ1-1, with D possibly being TRBD1 (5 bases). Trimming took 5 bases from V and 5 from J, leaving 33 bases between them. CDR1 and CDR2 from the germline V gene are MDHEN and SYDVKM. The CDR3 consists of 20 residues. The CDR3 loop reads CASSPRGEETTKRPWTEAFF. Written as DNA, the CDR3 is TGTGCCAGCAGTCCCCGGGGGGAGGAAACTACTAAGAGGCCTTGGACTGAAGCTTTCTTT.

The rearrangement joins TRBV7-2 to TRBJ2-5; 11 nucleotides agree with TRBD2. CDR3 length: 19 amino acids. V lost 2 bases and J lost 4; bases outside the gene matches: 15. Germline V gives CDR1 SGHTA, CDR2 FQGNSA. The CDR3 nucleotides read TGTGCCAGCAGCTTATGTGTAGCGGGGGGGAGGATGTGGACAGAGACCCAGTACTTC. Encoded protein: CASSLCVAGGRMWTETQYF.

This clone was detected only a few times. The chain couples TRBV10-3 to TRBJ1-1; TRBD1 agrees at 11 bases. The ends lost 6 bases at V and 4 bases at J; junction bases unmatched: 4. Germline CDR1 reads ENHRY; CDR2 reads SYGVKD. The CDR3 is 14 amino acids. The DNA of the CDR3 is TGTGCCATCAGGGGACAGGGGGAGGGCACTGAAGCTTTCTTT. It is translated as CAIRGQGEGTEAFF.

The V call is TRBV5-6, the J call TRBJ2-7, with D perhaps given as TRBD1 or TRBD2 (5 bases each). Germline CDR1 SGHDT, CDR2 YYEEEE. This CDR3 contains 15 residues. Trimming removed 4 bases from V and 4 bases from J, with 18 bases in between. The chain's CDR3 is CASSAAGTGWYEQYF. CDR3 sequence (DNA): TGTGCCAGCAGCGCAGCCGGGACGGGCTGGTACGAGCAGTACTTC.

The rearrangement uses TRBV11-2 and TRBJ2-7; D gene uncertain. The CDR3 is 13 amino acids. Looked up from germline, CDR1 is SGHAT and CDR2 is FQNNGV. V gave up 5 bases and J gave up 7 bases, with 15 bases separating them. The CDR3 here is CASSQTVSWEQYF. The CDR3 DNA sequence: TGTGCCAGCAGCCAGACGGTCTCTTGGGAGCAGTACTTC.

This chain connects TRBV2 to TRBJ2-1; TRBD1 aligns across 9 bases. Per the germline V gene, CDR1 is SNHLY and CDR2 is FYNNEI. V lost 6 bases and J lost 7; bases outside the gene matches: 1. The CDR3 length is 12 residues. The DNA for the CDR3 is TGTGCCAGCAGACAGGGGGCGAATGAGCAGTTCTTC. Residues: CASRQGANEQFF.

This clone was picked up a small number of times. The V gene is TRBV4-1, the J gene TRBJ1-1; tentative D call: TRBD1 (5 bases). Deletions cut 0 bases from V and 2 bases from J, with 10 bases between. The CDR3 is made up of 15 amino acids. Germline V gene data show CDR1 as MGHRA and CDR2 as YSYEKL. The CDR3 spells CASSQETGGNTEAFF. The DNA of the CDR3 is TGCGCCAGCAGCCAAGAAACAGGAGGAAACACTGAAGCTTTCTTT.

V gene TRBV5-6 combines with J gene TRBJ2-7; D unclear. CDR1 is SGHDT and CDR2 is YYEEEE in the germline V gene. Between the trimmed V and J ends, which lost 3 bases and 2 bases, there was a span of 15 bases. The CDR3 loop spans 15 amino acids. CDR3 DNA sequence: TGTGCCAGCAGCTGCGTAAGTCCAGGACCCTACGAGCAGTACTTC. Amino acids: CASSCVSPGPYEQYF.

The chain carries TRBV27 and TRBJ2-3; the match to TRBD1 covers 7 bases. The J segment lost 2 bases and the V segment lost 5 bases, leaving 10 bases of the junction unmatched. The CDR3 is 16 residues long. Germline V gene sequence: CDR1 MNHEY, CDR2 SMNVEV (reference sequence). The CDR3 here is CASSLKGTAPTDTQYF. The CDR3 DNA reads TGTGCCAGCAGTCTTAAGGGGACAGCCCCCACAGATACGCAGTATTTT.

The chain is built from TRBV6-5 and TRBJ1-6; 8 bases map to TRBD1. The CDR3 consists of 14 residues. Losses at the gene ends were 5 bases for V and 8 bases for J; bases not matched to a gene: 5. Germline CDR1 reads MNHEY; CDR2 reads SVGAGI. Written as DNA, the CDR3 is TGTGCCAGCAGTCCGACAGGGGTTGATTCACCCCTCCACTTT. The encoded protein is CASSPTGVDSPLHF.

This chain joins TRBV10-2 and TRBJ1-2, with D maybe TRBD1 (5 bases). The V end lost 3 bases, the J end lost 0 bases, and 17 bases lay between the germline ends. This CDR3 is built from 17 residues. Germline CDR1 WSHSY, CDR2 SAAADI. The CDR3 region has the DNA TGCGCCAGCAGTGACTACTCAGGGATACCAGCTAACTATGGCTACACCTTC. It is translated as CASSDYSGIPANYGYTF.